This TCR beta chain derives from a study of T cells after yellow fever vaccination. After removal of 1 base from V and 5 bases from J, the junction contained 11 bases not matched to a gene. The CDR3 has 16 residues. The germline V gene encodes CDR1 MGHRA and CDR2 YSYEKL. TCRdb independently ran MiXCR on the 5' RACE reads; one entry per CDR3 protein. The sample has over 300,000 distinct CDR3 sequences, around 6.8% seen once. The sample here was PBMCs, taken roughly 47 days after the first yellow fever vaccination. This receptor was identified in a man between 18 and 29 years old who received the YFV17D yellow fever vaccine. The rearrangement joins TRBV4-1 to TRBJ2-7; the match to TRBD1 covers 7 bases. CDR3 region: CASSQVGRGGLDEQYF. CDR3 nucleotides: TGCGCCAGCAGCCAAGTGGGAAGAGGGGGCCTGGACGAGCAGTACTTC.